The 19 T cell receptor beta chains in this list originate from one sample, sequenced in a study of blood T cell repertoires in COVID-19. Measured with immunoSEQ multiplex PCR; TCRdb has only the in-frame clones, and not every one. The repertoire holds some 160,000 clones, about nine tenths seen once, with about 2.5% in the top ten. Input material: peripheral blood. Receptors were obtained from a man in his late teens or twenties with acute or convalescent COVID-19.

This clone was picked up one time. V gene TRBV24-1 combines with J gene TRBJ2-1; D possibly corresponds to TRBD2 (6 bases). The length of the CDR3 is 16 residues. CDR1 and CDR2 from the germline V gene are KGHDR and SFDVKD. V lost 4 bases, J lost 6 bases, and 18 bases lay in between. CDR3 sequence: CATSDPGAFGGNEQFF. CDR3 coding DNA: TGTGCCACCAGTGACCCGGGAGCTTTCGGCGGCAATGAGCAGTTCTTC.

The genes are TRBV4-1 and TRBJ1-6; D not resolved. The CDR3 has 17 amino acids. The ends were cut back, 1 base at V and 2 bases at J, with 12 bases in the middle. CDR1 is MGHRA, CDR2 YSYEKL, per germline. The CDR3 reads CASSQGTVTTYNSPLHF. Written as DNA, the CDR3 is TGCGCCAGCAGCCAAGGCACAGTAACCACCTATAATTCACCCCTCCACTTT.

The chain combines TRBV2 with TRBJ2-7, with TRBD1 matching 11 bases. The CDR3 totals 14 residues. Germline values: CDR1 SNHLY, CDR2 FYNNEI. Germline trimming cut 6 bases from V and 2 bases from J; bases unmatched to any gene: 3. This CDR3 reads CASSVGQGAYEQYF. CDR3 sequence (DNA): TGTGCCAGCAGCGTGGGACAGGGGGCCTACGAGCAGTACTTC.

The gene calls are TRBV30 and TRBJ1-6; D unclear. The germline V gene encodes CDR1 GTSNPN and CDR2 SVGIG (reference sequence). The germline V and J ends were trimmed by 1 base and 3 bases, with 13 bases remaining between them. The CDR3 has 16 residues. In DNA form, the CDR3 reads TGTGCCTGGAGTGGAGGGAGCGGGGTCTATAATTCACCCCTCCACTTT. This translates into CAWSGGSGVYNSPLHF.

The CDR3 spells CATSRELAKNIQYF. Written as DNA, the CDR3 is TGTGCCACCAGCAGAGAACTAGCCAAAAACATTCAGTACTTC. The chain links TRBV15 to TRBJ2-4, with D hard to call. This CDR3 comprises 14 residues. Deletions cut 0 bases from V and 0 bases from J, with 3 bases between. Germline assignment: CDR1 LNHNV and CDR2 YYDKDF (reference sequence).

V gene TRBV12-3 or TRBV12-4 combines with J gene TRBJ1-1, with TRBD1 as a possible D gene (5 bases). The CDR3 length is 13 residues. Trimming took off 6 bases at V and 3 bases at J, with 11 bases between the two ends. CDR3 in DNA: TGTGCCAGCAGCAATCAGGGTCACACTGAAGCTTTCTTT. This gives the protein CASSNQGHTEAFF.

This clone was observed once. V is TRBV21-1 and J is TRBJ1-5. TRBV21-1 is a pseudogene locus. The CDR3 covers 18 residues. This CDR3 reads CASSKGSWPDYSNQPQHF. In nucleotides, the CDR3 is TGTGCCAGCAGCAAAGGGTCATGGCCTGACTATAGCAATCAGCCCCAGCATTTT.

The J gene is TRBJ1-6, the V gene TRBV6-5, with unresolved D. The germline V gene encodes CDR1 MNHEY and CDR2 SVGAGI. Trimming removed 5 bases at V and 7 bases at J, with 9 bases between. This CDR3 spans 13 amino acids. CDR3 nucleotides: TGTGCCAGCAGTAGCCCAGGAAATTCACCCCTCCACTTT. Amino acids: CASSSPGNSPLHF.

The rearrangement uses TRBV19 and TRBJ2-1; tentative D call: TRBD1 (6 bases). V lost 7 bases, J lost 8 bases, and 21 bases lay in between. Germline assignment: CDR1 LNHDA and CDR2 SQIVND (reference sequence). The CDR3 consists of 15 residues. The CDR3 loop is CASTLRGRSVDEQFF. The CDR3 DNA is TGTGCCAGTACCCTGAGGGGGAGATCAGTCGATGAGCAGTTCTTC.

This chain joins TRBV5-1 and TRBJ1-1; 9 nucleotides match TRBD1. Unmatched junction bases numbered 10, after V lost 3 bases and J lost 10 bases. The V gene's germline CDR1 is SGHRS and CDR2 YFSETQ. The CDR3 runs 14 residues. For the CDR3, the DNA is TGCGCCAGCAGCTCACTAAGACAGGGGGATGCAGCTTTCTTT. It specifies CASSSLRQGDAAFF.

This sequence joins TRBV7-8 and TRBJ2-7; D not certain. CDR3 length equals 14 residues. Trimming pared 2 bases from V and 4 bases from J, leaving 12 bases between. Germline assignment: CDR1 SGHVS and CDR2 FQNEAQ. CDR3 in amino acids: CASSLIGGRYEQYF. The CDR3 DNA sequence: TGTGCCAGCAGCTTAATCGGCGGAAGATACGAGCAGTACTTC.

V usage is TRBV20-1 and J usage is TRBJ1-3; TRBD1 aligns across 7 bases. The CDR3 contains 15 residues. V gave up 3 bases and J gave up 0 bases; unmatched junction bases: 5. CDR1 and CDR2 (germline): DFQATT, SNEGSKA (reference sequence). CDR3 DNA: TGCAGTGCTAGTCGGGACAGTAACTCTGGAAACACCATATATTTT. It encodes CSASRDSNSGNTIYF.

The V call is TRBV19, the J call TRBJ1-5, with 9 positions matching TRBD1. Germline-derived CDR1 and CDR2 are LNHDA and SQIVND (reference sequence). Germline trimming cut 3 bases from V and 5 bases from J; bases unmatched to any gene: 5. The CDR3 length is 15 residues. This chain's CDR3 is CASSIPWTGDQPQHF. CDR3 nucleotide sequence: TGTGCCAGTAGTATCCCTTGGACAGGGGATCAGCCCCAGCATTTT.

This chain links TRBV18 with TRBJ1-6; D perhaps matches TRBD1 (6 bases). The CDR3 totals 16 residues. The V and J ends lost 5 bases and 0 bases respectively, with 11 bases between them. Germline loops: CDR1 KGHSH, CDR2 LQKENI. The CDR3 region is CASSYDRSSYNSPLHF. Here the CDR3 DNA reads TGTGCCAGCTCATATGACAGGAGCTCCTATAATTCACCCCTCCACTTT.

J is TRBJ2-1 and V is TRBV5-5, with 8 bases lining up with TRBD1. This CDR3 is built from 15 residues. CDR1 and CDR2 (germline): SGHKS, YYEKEE (reference sequence). With 4 bases clipped from V and 0 bases from J, the junction kept 3 bases outside the gene matches. For the CDR3, the DNA is TGTGCCAGCAGCCGGACAGGGAGCTCCTACAATGAGCAGTTCTTC. It specifies CASSRTGSSYNEQFF.

The chain links TRBV7-6 to TRBJ1-2; TRBD1 agrees at 8 bases. Germline values: CDR1 SGHVS, CDR2 FNYEAQ. The CDR3 covers 16 residues. V was pared by 3 bases and J by 3 bases, with 9 bases of the junction left unmatched. DNA for the CDR3: TGTGCCAGCAGCTTGTTTTACGGACAGGGAGACTATGGCTACACCTTC. Protein sequence: CASSLFYGQGDYGYTF. The full variable domain, with the rest looked up from reference TRBV7-6 and TRBJ1-2, is GAGVSQSPRYKVTKRGQDVALRCDPISGHVSLYWYRQALGQGPEFLTYFNYEAQQDKSGLPNDRFSAERPEGSISTLTIQRTEQRDSAMYRCASSLFYGQGDYGYTFGSGTRLTVV.

This chain links TRBV7-9 with TRBJ1-6; 7 bases map to TRBD1. This CDR3 comprises 15 residues. Germline V gene sequence: CDR1 SEHNR, CDR2 FQNEAQ (reference sequence). Trimming removed 5 bases from V and 7 bases from J; junction bases left unmatched: 8. The DNA for the CDR3 is TGTGCCAGCAGCCCAAATGACAGGGTAAATTCACCCCTCCACTTT. It is translated as CASSPNDRVNSPLHF. Combining the CDR3 with reference TRBV7-9 and TRBJ1-6 gives the whole variable domain DTGVSQNPRHKITKRGQNVTFRCDPISEHNRLYWYRQTLGQGPEFLTYFQNEAQLEKSRLLSDRFSAERPKGSFSTLEIQRTEQGDSAMYLCASSPNDRVNSPLHFGNGTRLTVT.

The chain links TRBV27 to TRBJ2-7; TRBD2 is a possible D gene (6 bases). Trimming pared 3 bases from V and 0 bases from J, leaving 12 bases between. The CDR3 length is 15 residues. The germline gives CDR1 MNHEY, CDR2 SMNVEV (reference sequence). CDR3 DNA: TGTGCCAGCAGTTTCGCAGGGAGGTACTCCTACGAGCAGTACTTC. Its protein product is CASSFAGRYSYEQYF.

The chain couples TRBV12-5 to TRBJ2-1; 11 bases fit TRBD2. After removal of 6 bases from V and 1 base from J, the junction contained 29 bases not matched to a gene. Germline loops: CDR1 LGHNT, CDR2 FRNRAP. The CDR3 spans 24 residues. The CDR3 sequence: CASGPALRFIKGGLAGGSYNEQFF. Written as DNA, the CDR3 is TGTGCTAGTGGACCCGCTCTGAGGTTTATCAAAGGGGGGCTAGCGGGAGGTTCCTACAATGAGCAGTTCTTC.